The 18 T cell receptor beta chains given below trace back to one sample, sequenced in a study of beta chain features in type 1 diabetes. Whole-study findings and limits: Shortening of TCRB CDR3s, moderate but significant, appeared in all four CD4+ subsets of Type 1 diabetes patients.

All of the isolated RNA was reverse transcribed, so expressed TCRB transcripts were sequenced. The repertoire was sequenced with immunoSEQ multiplex PCR; TCRdb's copy has only in-frame clones and lacks some. The sample records a few hundred thousand clones, approximately 15% being singletons. For these receptors, no antigen is known. The sequenced material came from naive CD4+ T cells from blood. The source is a man aged 25-45 years with type 1 diabetes.

This clone was counted only a few times. The rearrangement links TRBV30 to TRBJ1-3, with D possibly matching TRBD1 (5 bases). V was trimmed by 5 bases and J by 5 bases, leaving 13 bases between them. From germline, CDR1 is GTSNPN and CDR2 SVGIG (reference sequence). The CDR3 loop spans 13 amino acids. CDR3 DNA: TGTGCCTGGCAGGGCCGGTCAAGAAACACCATATATTTT. This encodes CAWQGRSRNTIYF.

Points on this clone: The same CDR3 also results from other DNA sequences found in this sample. This rearrangement joins TRBV18 to TRBJ1-1; 7 bases fit TRBD1. The ends lost 1 base at V and 1 base at J; junction bases unmatched: 3. The CDR3 covers 15 residues. Germline CDR1 reads KGHSH; CDR2 reads LQKENI. The CDR3 spells CASSPRQGENTEAFF. CDR3 nucleotide sequence: TGTGCCAGCTCACCACGGCAGGGGGAGAACACTGAAGCTTTCTTT.

This clone was seen a handful of times. This chain joins TRBV2 and TRBJ1-3; tentative D call: TRBD1 (5 bases). V was shortened by 4 bases and J by 0 bases, with 13 bases between the two germline ends. The CDR3 runs to 16 residues. Germline V gives CDR1 SNHLY, CDR2 FYNNEI. CDR3: CASSVMTAASGNTIYF. CDR3 nucleotides: TGTGCCAGCAGTGTTATGACAGCTGCCTCTGGAAACACCATATATTTT. Together with reference TRBV2 and TRBJ1-3, the CDR3 gives the full variable domain: EPEVTQTPSHQVTQMGQEVILRCVPISNHLYFYWYRQILGQKVEFLVSFYNNEISEKSEIFDDQFSVERPDGSNFTLKIRSTKLEDSAMYFCASSVMTAASGNTIYFGEGSWLTVV.

The sample holds a few counts of this clone. The rearrangement uses TRBV6-6 and TRBJ2-3; D is unresolved. Germline V gives CDR1 MNHNY, CDR2 SVGAGI (reference sequence). Between the trimmed V and J ends, which lost 2 bases and 2 bases, there was a span of 5 bases. There are 13 residues in the CDR3. In DNA form, the CDR3 reads TGTGCCAGCAGTTACCAGGCCACAGATACGCAGTATTTT. It codes for CASSYQATDTQYF.

V and J are TRBV2 and TRBJ2-5; TRBD2 matches 7 bases. Germline loops: CDR1 SNHLY, CDR2 FYNNEI. The CDR3 is 16 amino acids. The V and J ends lost 0 bases and 3 bases, in that order; junction bases with no gene match: 7. The CDR3 DNA sequence: TGTGCCAGCAGTGAAGCAGGAGCGGGGCGGGAAGAGACCCAGTACTTC. Translation gives CASSEAGAGREETQYF.

The CDR3 protein is CASSGRTSKGEQFF. CDR3 in DNA: TGTGCCAGCAGTGGTCGGACTAGCAAAGGGGAGCAGTTCTTC. This chain links TRBV6-1 with TRBJ2-1; 8 bases match TRBD2. The CDR3 runs 14 residues. The trim removed 4 bases at V and 10 bases at J, leaving 9 bases unmatched. Germline V CDR1 and CDR2: MNHNS, SASEGT.

J is TRBJ1-2 and V is TRBV11-2, with D perhaps TRBD1 (6 bases). Germline V lookup: CDR1 SGHAT, CDR2 FQNNGV. The CDR3 is 15 amino acids. The ends were cut back, 5 bases at V and 5 bases at J, with 18 bases in the middle. In DNA form, the CDR3 reads TGTGCCAGCAGCCAGGGGTCCACGAGGGGTTATGGCTACACCTTC. Its protein product is CASSQGSTRGYGYTF.

This clone has a handful of counts. The chain has TRBV9 and TRBJ1-5, with D possibly TRBD1 on 5 matching bases. The CDR3 runs 14 residues. Trimming removed 4 bases from V and 5 bases from J, with 13 bases in between. Germline V gene data show CDR1 as SGDLS and CDR2 as YYNGEE. Here the CDR3 DNA reads TGTGCCAGCAGCACCTCGCCAGGGTATCAGCCCCAGCATTTT. Encoded protein: CASSTSPGYQPQHF.

V usage is TRBV5-1 and J usage is TRBJ2-2, with 8 bases lining up with TRBD1. V shed 4 bases and J 1 base; nucleotides not matched to a gene: 9. The CDR3 runs 17 residues. From germline, CDR1 is SGHRS and CDR2 YFSETQ. CDR3 protein: CASSPQGDVKNTGELFF. The CDR3 DNA reads as TGCGCCAGCAGCCCACAGGGGGATGTGAAGAACACCGGGGAGCTGTTTTTT.

This clone was found a few times. The chain employs TRBV7-9 and TRBJ1-1; 9 nucleotides line up with TRBD1. The J segment lost 4 bases and the V segment lost 5 bases, leaving 11 bases of the junction unmatched. Germline CDR1 SEHNR, CDR2 FQNEAQ (reference sequence). The CDR3 sequence is 16 residues long. DNA for the CDR3: TGTGCCAGCAGCAGGTGGACAGGGGCGGTGGGCACTGAAGCTTTCTTT. Amino acids: CASSRWTGAVGTEAFF.

V gene TRBV6-5 combines with J gene TRBJ1-1; D remains unclear. The germline V gene encodes CDR1 MNHEY and CDR2 SVGAGI. The germline V and J ends were trimmed by 7 bases and 5 bases, with 11 bases remaining between them. This CDR3 has 12 amino acids. CDR3 residues: CASTRGGTEAFF. DNA of the CDR3: TGTGCCAGCACCCGGGGAGGGACTGAAGCTTTCTTT.

The chain uses TRBV5-4 and TRBJ1-3, with a tentative D call TRBD1 (5 bases). This CDR3 region has 16 residues. The germline V gene has CDR1 SGHNT and CDR2 YYREEE (reference sequence). Trimming left V 0 bases short and J 2 bases short, with 12 bases between. As DNA, the CDR3 is TGTGCCAGCAGCTTGGGTGGGGCGCAACCTGGAAACACCATATATTTT. This codes for CASSLGGAQPGNTIYF.

This rearrangement joins TRBV11-3 to TRBJ2-6, with 7 bases fitting TRBD1. There are 15 residues in the CDR3. V dropped 5 bases and J dropped 2; count of bases not matched to a gene: 3. Looked up from germline, CDR1 is SGHNT and CDR2 is YENEEA. For the CDR3, the DNA is TGTGCCAGCAGCCCAACAGGGGCTGGGGCCAACGTCCTGACTTTC. Translating gives CASSPTGAGANVLTF.

V and J are TRBV5-4 and TRBJ1-2; D not resolved. V was cut by 4 bases and J by 1 base, with 2 bases left in between. The CDR3 totals 11 residues. Germline CDR1 reads SGHNT; CDR2 reads YYREEE (reference sequence). DNA for the CDR3: TGTGCCAGCAGCCTTAACTATGGCTACACCTTC. Its protein product is CASSLNYGYTF.

The J gene is TRBJ1-1, the V gene TRBV6-5; D perhaps matches TRBD1 (5 bases). Looked up from germline, CDR1 is MNHEY and CDR2 is SVGAGI. The CDR3 is 15 amino acids. V shed 4 bases and J shed 4 bases, with 16 bases lying between them. CDR3 residues: CASSSPFGGGTEAFF. The DNA for the CDR3 is TGTGCCAGCAGTTCTCCATTCGGGGGTGGCACTGAAGCTTTCTTT.

The chain joins TRBV4-1 to TRBJ2-3; tentatively, D is TRBD2 (5 bases). Trimming shortened V by 4 bases and J by 1 base, and 15 bases separated the two germline ends. Germline V gives CDR1 MGHRA, CDR2 YSYEKL. The length of the CDR3 is 16 residues. The CDR3 loop reads CASSLHGRTGTDTQYF. In DNA form, the CDR3 reads TGCGCCAGCAGCCTCCATGGGAGAACGGGCACAGATACGCAGTATTTT.

This chain links TRBV14 with TRBJ2-1, with D unclear. This CDR3 comprises 13 residues. The V end was cut by 2 bases, the J end by 4 bases, with 6 bases between. CDR1 SGHDN and CDR2 FVKESK come from the germline V gene. The CDR3 DNA reads TGTGCCAGCAGCCAATCCCAATACAATGAGCAGTTCTTC. Amino acid sequence: CASSQSQYNEQFF.

This clone came up a few times. This same CDR3 is encoded by further DNA sequences in the sample. This rearrangement joins TRBV5-1 to TRBJ2-5; D is unclear. There are 11 residues in the CDR3. Germline CDR1 and CDR2: SGHRS and YFSETQ. The V gene lost 3 bases and the J gene lost 2 bases, with 2 bases spanning the gap. The CDR3 sequence: CASSSQETQYF. The CDR3 DNA reads as TGCGCCAGCAGCTCACAAGAGACCCAGTACTTC.